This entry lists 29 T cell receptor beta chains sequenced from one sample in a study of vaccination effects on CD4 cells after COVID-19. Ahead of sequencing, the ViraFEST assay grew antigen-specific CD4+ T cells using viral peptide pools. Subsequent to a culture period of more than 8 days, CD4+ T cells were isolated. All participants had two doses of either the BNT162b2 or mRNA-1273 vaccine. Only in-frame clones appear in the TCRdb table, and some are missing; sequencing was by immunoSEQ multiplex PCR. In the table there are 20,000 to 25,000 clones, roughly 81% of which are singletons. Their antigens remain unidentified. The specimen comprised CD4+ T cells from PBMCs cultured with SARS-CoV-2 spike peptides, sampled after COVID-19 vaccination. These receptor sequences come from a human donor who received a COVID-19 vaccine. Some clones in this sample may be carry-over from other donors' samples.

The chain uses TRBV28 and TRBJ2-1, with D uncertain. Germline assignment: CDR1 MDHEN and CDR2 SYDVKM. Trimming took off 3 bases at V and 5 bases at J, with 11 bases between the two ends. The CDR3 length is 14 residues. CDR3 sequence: CASSLLQENNEQFF. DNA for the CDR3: TGTGCCAGCAGTTTGCTGCAGGAGAACAATGAGCAGTTCTTC.

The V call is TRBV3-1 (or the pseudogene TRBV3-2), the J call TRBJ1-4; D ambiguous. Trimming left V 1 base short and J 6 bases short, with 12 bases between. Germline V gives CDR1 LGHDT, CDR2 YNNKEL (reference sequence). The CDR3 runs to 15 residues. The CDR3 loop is CASSQGSTGDEKLFF. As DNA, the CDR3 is TGTGCCAGCAGCCAAGGTAGTACTGGCGATGAAAAACTGTTTTTT.

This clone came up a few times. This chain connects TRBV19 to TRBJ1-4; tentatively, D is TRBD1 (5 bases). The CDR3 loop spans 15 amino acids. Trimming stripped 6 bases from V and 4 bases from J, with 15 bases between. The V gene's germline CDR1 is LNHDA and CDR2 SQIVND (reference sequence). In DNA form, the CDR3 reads TGTGCCAGTAGAAGTACCGGGACGGTTAATGAAAAACTGTTTTTT. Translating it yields CASRSTGTVNEKLFF.

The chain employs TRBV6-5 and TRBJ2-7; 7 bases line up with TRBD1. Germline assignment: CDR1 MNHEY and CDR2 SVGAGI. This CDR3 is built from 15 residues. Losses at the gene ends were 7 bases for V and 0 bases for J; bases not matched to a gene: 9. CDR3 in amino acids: CASNRGPGGSYEQYV. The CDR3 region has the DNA TGTGCCAGCAATCGAGGGCCAGGGGGCTCCTACGAGCAGTACGTC.

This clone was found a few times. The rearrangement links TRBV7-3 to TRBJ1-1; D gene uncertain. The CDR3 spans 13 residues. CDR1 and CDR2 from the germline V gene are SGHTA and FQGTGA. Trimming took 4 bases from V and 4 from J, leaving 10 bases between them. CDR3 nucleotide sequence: TGTGCCAGCAGCTCCACAGATGTCACTGAAGCTTTCTTT. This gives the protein CASSSTDVTEAFF.

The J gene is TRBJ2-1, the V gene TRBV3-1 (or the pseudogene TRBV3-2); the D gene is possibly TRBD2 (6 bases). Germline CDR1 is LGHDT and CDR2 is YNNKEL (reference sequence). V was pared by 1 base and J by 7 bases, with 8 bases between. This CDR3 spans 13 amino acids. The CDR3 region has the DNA TGTGCCAGCAGCCAAGTTGGGGGGAATGAGCAGTTCTTC. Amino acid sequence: CASSQVGGNEQFF.

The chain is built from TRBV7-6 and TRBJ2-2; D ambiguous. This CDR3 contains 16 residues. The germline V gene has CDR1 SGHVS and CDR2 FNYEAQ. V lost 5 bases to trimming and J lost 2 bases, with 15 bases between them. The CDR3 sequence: CASSHGEPTNTGELFF. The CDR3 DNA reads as TGTGCCAGCAGCCACGGAGAGCCGACAAACACCGGGGAGCTGTTTTTT.

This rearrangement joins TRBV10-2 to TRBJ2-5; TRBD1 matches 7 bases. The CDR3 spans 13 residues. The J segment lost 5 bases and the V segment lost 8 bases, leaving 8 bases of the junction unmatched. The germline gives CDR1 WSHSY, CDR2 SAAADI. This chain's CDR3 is CASSRTGGETQYF. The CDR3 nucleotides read TGCGCCAGCTCGCGGACAGGTGGGGAGACCCAGTACTTC.

CDR3 in DNA: TGTGCCAGCAGTTTCCGGACAGGAAGTTCTGGCTATGGCTACACCTTC. It specifies CASSFRTGSSGYGYTF. The V call is TRBV27, the J call TRBJ1-2, with TRBD1 matching over 7 bases. The V gene end was trimmed by 3 bases and the J gene end by 4 bases; junction bases not matched to a gene: 11. Germline V gene lookup returns CDR1 MNHEY and CDR2 SMNVEV (reference sequence). The CDR3 loop spans 16 amino acids.

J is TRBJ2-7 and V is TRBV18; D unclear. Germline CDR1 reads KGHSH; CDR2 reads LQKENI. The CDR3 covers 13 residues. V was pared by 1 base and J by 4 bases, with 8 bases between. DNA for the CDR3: TGTGCCAGCTCACCACAATCAGAGTACGAGCAGTACGTC. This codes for CASSPQSEYEQYV.

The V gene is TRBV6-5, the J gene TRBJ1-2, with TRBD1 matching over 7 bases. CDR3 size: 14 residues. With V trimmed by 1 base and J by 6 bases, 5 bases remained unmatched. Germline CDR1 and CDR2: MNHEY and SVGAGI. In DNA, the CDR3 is TGTGCCAGCAGTTACTACAGGGGTATTGATGGCTACACCTTC. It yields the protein CASSYYRGIDGYTF.

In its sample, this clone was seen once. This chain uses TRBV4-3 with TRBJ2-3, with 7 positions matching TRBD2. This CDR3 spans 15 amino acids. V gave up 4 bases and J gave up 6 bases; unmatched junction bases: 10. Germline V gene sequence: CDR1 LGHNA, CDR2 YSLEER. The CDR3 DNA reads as TGCGCCAGCAGCCGATCAAGCGGGGCCGGGGATACGCAGTATTTT. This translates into CASSRSSGAGDTQYF.

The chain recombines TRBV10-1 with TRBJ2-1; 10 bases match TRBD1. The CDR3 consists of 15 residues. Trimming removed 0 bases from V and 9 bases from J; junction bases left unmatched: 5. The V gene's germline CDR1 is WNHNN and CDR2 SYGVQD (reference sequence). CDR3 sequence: CASSESGTGEGEQFF. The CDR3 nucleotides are TGCGCCAGCAGTGAGTCCGGGACAGGGGAGGGTGAGCAGTTCTTC.

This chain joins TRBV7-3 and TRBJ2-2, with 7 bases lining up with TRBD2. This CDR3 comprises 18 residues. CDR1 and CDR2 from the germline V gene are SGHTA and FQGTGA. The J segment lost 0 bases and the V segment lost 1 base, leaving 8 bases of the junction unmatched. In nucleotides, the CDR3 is TGTGCCAGCAGCTTAAAGGCCCAGCGGGGATCGAACACCGGGGAGCTGTTTTTT. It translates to CASSLKAQRGSNTGELFF.

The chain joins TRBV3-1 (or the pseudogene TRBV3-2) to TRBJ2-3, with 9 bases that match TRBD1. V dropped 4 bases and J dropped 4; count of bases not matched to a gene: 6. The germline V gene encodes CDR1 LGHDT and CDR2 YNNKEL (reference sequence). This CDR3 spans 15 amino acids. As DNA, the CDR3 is TGTGCCAGCAGCCGCAACAGGGGGCTTGCAGATACGCAGTATTTT. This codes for CASSRNRGLADTQYF.

CDR3 in amino acids: CASSLTRGSLGDTQYF. CDR3 sequence (DNA): TGTGCCAGCAGCTTGACCAGGGGCTCCCTGGGGGATACGCAGTATTTT. The gene calls are TRBV5-4 and TRBJ2-3; tentative D call: TRBD1 (6 bases). Germline V gene lookup returns CDR1 SGHNT and CDR2 YYREEE (reference sequence). The CDR3 consists of 16 residues. V was pared by 1 base and J by 6 bases, with 18 bases between.

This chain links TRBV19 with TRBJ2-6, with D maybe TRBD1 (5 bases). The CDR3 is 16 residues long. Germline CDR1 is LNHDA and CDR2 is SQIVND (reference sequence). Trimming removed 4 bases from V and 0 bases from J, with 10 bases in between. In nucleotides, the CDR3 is TGTGCCAGTAGTAGCACAGGAGCCTCTGGGGCCAACGTCCTGACTTTC. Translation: CASSSTGASGANVLTF.

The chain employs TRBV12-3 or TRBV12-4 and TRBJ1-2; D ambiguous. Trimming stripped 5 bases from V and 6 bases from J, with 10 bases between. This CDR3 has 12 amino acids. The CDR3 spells CASSVTENGYTF. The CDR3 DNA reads TGTGCCAGCAGTGTAACAGAGAATGGCTACACCTTC.

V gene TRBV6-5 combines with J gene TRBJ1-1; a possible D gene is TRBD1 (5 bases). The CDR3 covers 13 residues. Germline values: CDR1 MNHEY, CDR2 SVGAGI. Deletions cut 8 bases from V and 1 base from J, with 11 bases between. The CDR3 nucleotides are TGTGCCAGCTACAGGCAGCAGAACACTGAAGCTTTCTTT. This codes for CASYRQQNTEAFF.

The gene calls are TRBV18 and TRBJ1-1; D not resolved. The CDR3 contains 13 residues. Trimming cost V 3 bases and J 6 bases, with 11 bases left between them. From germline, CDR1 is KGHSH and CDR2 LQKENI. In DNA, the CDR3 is TGTGCCAGCTCACCCCTGGGAGAGGCTGAAGCTTTCTTT. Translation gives CASSPLGEAEAFF.

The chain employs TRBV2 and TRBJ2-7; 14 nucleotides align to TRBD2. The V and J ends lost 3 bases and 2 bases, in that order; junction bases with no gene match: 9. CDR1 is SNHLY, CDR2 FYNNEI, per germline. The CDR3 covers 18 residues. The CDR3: CASSDLGLAGARAYEQYV. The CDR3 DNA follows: TGTGCCAGCAGTGACCTGGGACTAGCGGGGGCCCGAGCCTACGAGCAGTACGTC.

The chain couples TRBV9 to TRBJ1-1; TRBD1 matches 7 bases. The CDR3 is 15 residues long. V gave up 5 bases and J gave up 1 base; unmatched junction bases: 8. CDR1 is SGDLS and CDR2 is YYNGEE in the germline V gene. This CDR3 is CASRGRGPTNTEAFF. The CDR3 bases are TGTGCCAGCAGGGGAAGGGGGCCAACGAACACTGAAGCTTTCTTT.

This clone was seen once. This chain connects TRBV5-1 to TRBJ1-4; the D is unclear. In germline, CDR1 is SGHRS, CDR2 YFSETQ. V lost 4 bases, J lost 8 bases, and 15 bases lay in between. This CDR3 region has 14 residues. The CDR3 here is CASSLESPGEKLFF. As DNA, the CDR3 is TGCGCCAGCAGCCTCGAGAGCCCCGGGGAAAAACTGTTTTTT.

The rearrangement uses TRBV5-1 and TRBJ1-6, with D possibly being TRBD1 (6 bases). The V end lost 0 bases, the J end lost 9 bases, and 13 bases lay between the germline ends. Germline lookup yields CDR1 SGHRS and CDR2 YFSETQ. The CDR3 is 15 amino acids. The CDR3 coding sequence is TGCGCCAGCAGCTTGGCCTTTACAGGGACTTCACCCCTCCACTTT. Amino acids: CASSLAFTGTSPLHF.

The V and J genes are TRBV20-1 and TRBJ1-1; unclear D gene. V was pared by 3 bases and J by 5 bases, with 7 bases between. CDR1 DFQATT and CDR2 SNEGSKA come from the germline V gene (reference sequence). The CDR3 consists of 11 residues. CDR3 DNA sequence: TGCAGTGCTAGGGGCCCTACTGAAGCTTTCTTT. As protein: CSARGPTEAFF.

CDR3 DNA sequence: TGTGCCAGCAGCCTATCCCTCGGGGGAGAGACCCAGTACTTC. This codes for CASSLSLGGETQYF. V is TRBV9 and J is TRBJ2-5; TRBD2 might be the D (6 bases). The CDR3 covers 14 residues. V was clipped by 4 bases and J by 4 bases, with 14 bases between them. Germline CDR1 reads SGDLS; CDR2 reads YYNGEE.

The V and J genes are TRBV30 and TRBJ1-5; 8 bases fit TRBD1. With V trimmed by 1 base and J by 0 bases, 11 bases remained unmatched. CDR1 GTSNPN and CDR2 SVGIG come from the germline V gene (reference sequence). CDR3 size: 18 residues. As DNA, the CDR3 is TGTGCCTGGAGTGGTCCCGGGACAGGCCTTTATAGCAATCAGCCCCAGCATTTT. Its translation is CAWSGPGTGLYSNQPQHF.

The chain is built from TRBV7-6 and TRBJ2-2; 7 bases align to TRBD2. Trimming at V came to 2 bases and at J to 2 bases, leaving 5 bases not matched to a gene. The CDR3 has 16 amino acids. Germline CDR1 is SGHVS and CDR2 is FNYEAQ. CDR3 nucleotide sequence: TGTGCCAGCAGCTTATCCAGCGGGGTAAACACCGGGGAGCTGTTTTTT. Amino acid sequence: CASSLSSGVNTGELFF.

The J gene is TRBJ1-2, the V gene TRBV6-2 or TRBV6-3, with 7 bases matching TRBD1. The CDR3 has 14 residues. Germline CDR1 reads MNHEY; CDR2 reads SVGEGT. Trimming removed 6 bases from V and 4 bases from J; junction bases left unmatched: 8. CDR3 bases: TGTGCCAGCAGCGGGACAGATGAAGCCTATGGCTACACCTTC. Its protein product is CASSGTDEAYGYTF.